This T cell receptor beta chain was observed in a study of cytomegalovirus exposure and HLA in healthy donors. PCR was performed using 60 Vbeta and 13 Jbeta primers. The data were produced by immunoSEQ multiplex PCR, yet TCRdb's version contains in-frame clones alone and is incomplete. This sample has around 150,000 clones, with over 75% found just once. Overall study findings and caveats: The study reported that TCR beta sequences accurately predicted HLA-A and HLA-B alleles in most subjects.

V was cut by 0 bases and J by 7 bases, with 10 bases left in between. This CDR3 comprises 14 residues. CDR1 SGHNT and CDR2 YENEEA come from the germline V gene. With respect to this clone: The antigen remains undetermined.

This sequence joins TRBV11-3 and TRBJ2-1; weak D call: TRBD2 (6 bases). The source material was PBMCs. This clonotype was obtained from a male donor in good health and CMV-seronegative. The CDR3 is CASSLDQAGNEQFF. The CDR3 bases are TGTGCCAGCAGCTTAGATCAGGCGGGGAATGAGCAGTTCTTC.